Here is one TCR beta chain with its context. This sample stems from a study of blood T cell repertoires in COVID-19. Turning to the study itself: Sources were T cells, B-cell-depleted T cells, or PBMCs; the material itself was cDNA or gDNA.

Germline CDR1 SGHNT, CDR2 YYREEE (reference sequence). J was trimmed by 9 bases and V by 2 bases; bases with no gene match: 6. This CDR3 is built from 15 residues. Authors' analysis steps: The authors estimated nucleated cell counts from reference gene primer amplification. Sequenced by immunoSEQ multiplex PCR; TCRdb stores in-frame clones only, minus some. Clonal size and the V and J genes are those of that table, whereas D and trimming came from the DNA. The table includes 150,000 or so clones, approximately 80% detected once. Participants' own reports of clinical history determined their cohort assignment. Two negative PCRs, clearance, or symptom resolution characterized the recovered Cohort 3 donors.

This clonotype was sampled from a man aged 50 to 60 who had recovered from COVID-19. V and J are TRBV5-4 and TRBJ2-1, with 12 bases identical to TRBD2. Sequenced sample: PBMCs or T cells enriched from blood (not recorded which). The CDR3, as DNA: TGTGCCAGCAGCTTCGCTAGCGGGGGGGCCGTTGAGCAGTTCTTC. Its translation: CASSFASGGAVEQFF.